The 22 T cell receptor beta chains reported below all come from one sample, sequenced in a study of T cell responses to AZD1222 COVID-19 vaccine. TCRdb keeps only in-frame clones here, not all; method: immunoSEQ multiplex PCR. The data contain about 75,000 clones, roughly 84% of them seen just once; the ten biggest clones take up about 17%. The specimen comprised peripheral blood, sampled 28 days after the second AZD1222 dose. Receptor source: an adult who received the AZD1222 COVID-19 vaccine.

The rearrangement joins TRBV3-1 (or the pseudogene TRBV3-2) to TRBJ2-5; D uncertain. Germline loops: CDR1 LGHDT, CDR2 YNNKEL (reference sequence). There are 11 residues in the CDR3. V lost 6 bases and J 2 bases, leaving 4 bases between the germline ends. CDR3 bases: TGTGCCAGCAGGGCTCAAGAGACCCAGTACTTC. This gives the protein CASRAQETQYF.

The V gene is TRBV4-3, the J gene TRBJ2-2; no firm D call. The germline V gene encodes CDR1 LGHNA and CDR2 YSLEER. This CDR3 is built from 14 residues. Trimming shortened V by 2 bases and J by 6 bases, and 10 bases separated the two germline ends. DNA for the CDR3: TGCGCCAGCAGCCAACGGGCGGCGGCCGGGGAGCTGTTTTTT. It codes for CASSQRAAAGELFF.

J is TRBJ2-1 and V is TRBV11-3; 7 bases align to TRBD1. The CDR3 covers 14 residues. Germline V gives CDR1 SGHNT, CDR2 YENEEA. V lost 3 bases to trimming and J lost 6 bases; unmatched junction nucleotides: 5. CDR3 in DNA: TGTGCCAGCAGCTTTGGGACAGCCCCCAATGAGCAGTTCTTC. Its protein product is CASSFGTAPNEQFF.

V is TRBV7-9 and J is TRBJ1-5, with unresolved D. V lost 1 base to trimming and J lost 2 bases, with 6 bases between them. The CDR3 is made up of 14 amino acids. From germline, CDR1 is SEHNR and CDR2 FQNEAQ (reference sequence). The CDR3 loop is CASSLDWGNQPQHF. Here the CDR3 DNA reads TGTGCCAGCAGCTTAGATTGGGGCAATCAGCCCCAGCATTTT.

The V call is TRBV7-2, the J call TRBJ1-2, with a tentative D call TRBD1 (6 bases). The V gene's germline CDR1 is SGHTA and CDR2 FQGNSA. V lost 8 bases and J 1 base, leaving 14 bases between the germline ends. The CDR3 is 14 residues long. The CDR3 DNA follows: TGTGCCAGCGGCCGGGGGCAGAATAACTATGGCTACACCTTC. Translation gives CASGRGQNNYGYTF.

The chain has TRBV3-1 (or the pseudogene TRBV3-2) and TRBJ2-2, with D unclear. Trimming pared 4 bases from V and 5 bases from J, leaving 8 bases between. CDR1 and CDR2 (germline): LGHDT, YNNKEL (reference sequence). The CDR3 covers 13 residues. This chain's CDR3 is CASSPPLTGELFF. The DNA of the CDR3 is TGTGCCAGCAGCCCACCCCTTACCGGGGAGCTGTTTTTT.

This clone was seen a few times. The chain couples TRBV20-1 to TRBJ2-1; TRBD2 aligns across 9 bases. Germline V gives CDR1 DFQATT, CDR2 SNEGSKA (reference sequence). Trimming cost V 3 bases and J 0 bases; bases outside gene matches: 3. The CDR3 contains 15 residues. The CDR3 protein is CSASGAGGSYNEQFF. The CDR3 DNA sequence: TGCAGTGCTAGTGGAGCGGGAGGCTCCTACAATGAGCAGTTCTTC.

The chain recombines TRBV7-3 with TRBJ1-2; 9 bases are shared with TRBD1. CDR1 and CDR2 (germline): SGHTA, FQGTGA. The CDR3 loop spans 16 amino acids. The V gene end was trimmed by 6 bases and the J gene end by 2 bases; junction bases not matched to a gene: 10. CDR3 sequence reads: CASRPTPGQGNYGYTF. The CDR3 region has the DNA TGTGCCAGCAGGCCAACACCGGGACAGGGCAACTATGGCTACACCTTC.

CDR3 in amino acids: CASSIEGLNTEAFF. CDR3 nucleotide sequence: TGTGCCAGCTCAATAGAGGGCTTGAACACTGAAGCTTTCTTT. The chain is built from TRBV18 and TRBJ1-1; D ambiguous. CDR1 and CDR2 from the germline V gene are KGHSH and LQKENI. V lost 5 bases and J lost 0, with 10 bases in between. This CDR3 is built from 14 residues.

This chain uses TRBV30 with TRBJ1-4; maybe TRBD1 (5 bases). V dropped 1 base and J dropped 10 bases, with 10 bases sitting between them. The length of the CDR3 is 12 residues. The V gene's germline CDR1 is GTSNPN and CDR2 SVGIG (reference sequence). CDR3 nucleotide sequence: TGTGCCTGGAGTGAAACAGGAGGAAAACTGTTTTTT. Amino acid sequence: CAWSETGGKLFF.

The chain combines TRBV27 with TRBJ1-6; D call uncertain. V was trimmed by 2 bases and J by 8 bases, leaving 10 bases between them. The germline CDR1 and CDR2 sequences are MNHEY and SMNVEV (reference sequence). The CDR3 is made up of 14 amino acids. CDR3 DNA sequence: TGTGCCAGCAGTTTAGTCGGAAAACATTCACCCCTCCACTTT. Protein sequence: CASSLVGKHSPLHF.

This clone occurred once. The rearrangement links TRBV7-6 to TRBJ1-2; D remains ambiguous. CDR3 length: 16 amino acids. Trimming removed 5 bases from V and 1 base from J, with 17 bases in between. The germline CDR1 and CDR2 sequences are SGHVS and FNYEAQ. CDR3 sequence reads: CASSPRPEAGNYGYTF. The CDR3 nucleotides read TGTGCCAGCAGCCCACGCCCGGAGGCCGGTAACTATGGCTACACCTTC.

The chain carries TRBV6-1 and TRBJ2-7; maybe TRBD1 (6 bases). The CDR3 loop spans 16 amino acids. V dropped 0 bases and J dropped 0 bases, with 12 bases sitting between them. Germline-derived CDR1 and CDR2 are MNHNS and SASEGT. In DNA form, the CDR3 reads TGTGCCAGCAGTGAAGCTGGGACACGTAACTCCTACGAGCAGTACTTC. Protein: CASSEAGTRNSYEQYF.

The CDR3 DNA reads as TGTGCCACCAGTGGGGGATGGGACCAGTACTTC. As protein: CATSGGWDQYF. This chain uses TRBV24-1 with TRBJ2-5; unclear D gene. V was cut by 5 bases and J by 10 bases, with 10 bases left in between. This CDR3 has 11 residues. CDR1 is KGHDR and CDR2 is SFDVKD in the germline V gene.

The V and J genes are TRBV20-1 and TRBJ1-6; unclear D gene. The V gene's germline CDR1 is DFQATT and CDR2 SNEGSKA (reference sequence). V dropped 3 bases and J dropped 6 bases, with 9 bases sitting between them. This CDR3 has 13 amino acids. This CDR3 reads CSASNEPNSPLHF. CDR3 DNA sequence: TGCAGTGCTAGTAACGAACCTAATTCACCCCTCCACTTT.

The rearrangement uses TRBV2 and TRBJ1-2; D remains ambiguous. V was pared by 7 bases and J by 3 bases, with 15 bases between. Germline V CDR1 and CDR2: SNHLY, FYNNEI. This CDR3 has 14 amino acids. CDR3: CASNDGDLDYGYTF. DNA for the CDR3: TGTGCCAGCAATGACGGGGATCTGGACTATGGCTACACCTTC.

The chain is built from TRBV7-2 and TRBJ1-6, with TRBD1 identical over 8 bases. Per the germline V gene, CDR1 is SGHTA and CDR2 is FQGNSA. This CDR3 region has 16 residues. The V gene end was trimmed by 5 bases and the J gene end by 9 bases; junction bases not matched to a gene: 12. The CDR3: CASSAMTGAIGSPLHF. The CDR3 nucleotides read TGTGCCAGCAGCGCTATGACAGGGGCTATTGGTTCACCCCTCCACTTT.

The rearrangement uses TRBV19 and TRBJ1-4; 12 positions agree with TRBD1. The junction had 14 bases not matched to a gene; V was cut back by 7 bases and J by 8 bases. The CDR3 is made up of 17 amino acids. Germline CDR1 reads LNHDA; CDR2 reads SQIVND (reference sequence). In nucleotides, the CDR3 is TGTGCCAGTACCGCCCGGGACAGGGGGCATCGTTCCGAAAAACTGTTTTTT. Protein product: CASTARDRGHRSEKLFF.

J is TRBJ2-5 and V is TRBV3-1 (or the pseudogene TRBV3-2); D is perhaps TRBD2 (6 bases). Germline assignment: CDR1 LGHDT and CDR2 YNNKEL (reference sequence). The CDR3 loop spans 14 amino acids. V lost 4 bases to trimming and J lost 4 bases, with 13 bases between them. The CDR3 region has the DNA TGTGCCAGCAGCCGGACTACCCCGGGAGAGACCCAGTACTTC. It specifies CASSRTTPGETQYF.

V usage is TRBV9 and J usage is TRBJ2-7, with D possibly matching TRBD2 (6 bases). The CDR3 has 15 residues. Germline V gene lookup returns CDR1 SGDLS and CDR2 YYNGEE. V was pared by 0 bases and J by 0 bases, with 10 bases between. The CDR3 loop is CASSVESGVSYEQYF. CDR3 in DNA: TGTGCCAGCAGCGTAGAATCGGGAGTCTCCTACGAGCAGTACTTC.

The chain employs TRBV7-8 and TRBJ2-5, with 7 bases aligning to TRBD2. The CDR3 has 14 residues. Germline V CDR1 and CDR2: SGHVS, FQNEAQ. V dropped 4 bases and J dropped 0; count of bases not matched to a gene: 2. Here the CDR3 DNA reads TGTGCCAGCAGCTCGGGACTAAACCAAGAGACCCAGTACTTC. Amino acid sequence: CASSSGLNQETQYF.

The DNA of the CDR3 is TGTGCCAGCAGCTTAAGCGGGGGTTACAATGAGCAGTTCTTC. It translates to CASSLSGGYNEQFF. The gene calls are TRBV7-9 and TRBJ2-1; 8 bases line up with TRBD2. The V gene's germline CDR1 is SEHNR and CDR2 FQNEAQ (reference sequence). CDR3 length: 14 residues. V lost 2 bases and J lost 4; bases outside the gene matches: 1.